Presented here are 2 T cell receptor beta chains from one specimen sequenced in a study of T-cell reconstitution after alpha-beta-depleted transplantation in children. The TCRbeta library incorporated unique molecular identifiers. A single record per CDR3 protein comes from TCRdb applying MiXCR to the PCR reads. The sample holds 350,000 to 450,000 distinct CDR3 sequences, roughly 20% seen once. The specimen was PBMCs from the stem cell graft donor, collected from the stem cell graft. The receptors here all came from a human donor who donated a stem cell graft to a child with acute myeloid leukemia.

This clonotype was counted at least ten times. This CDR3 is CSARDRASGSVTGELFF. The CDR3 nucleotides are TGCAGTGCTAGAGATCGAGCTAGCGGGAGCGTTACCGGGGAGCTGTTTTTT. J is TRBJ2-2 and V is TRBV20-1, with 10 bases matching TRBD2. Germline lookup yields CDR1 DFQATT and CDR2 SNEGSKA (reference sequence). CDR3 length: 17 amino acids. V trimming: 0 bases; J trimming: 5 bases; junction bases outside the gene matches: 9.

V gene TRBV5-5 combines with J gene TRBJ2-5, with TRBD2 identical over 7 bases. CDR1 and CDR2 from the germline V gene are SGHKS and YYEKEE (reference sequence). J gave up 4 bases and V 4 bases, and 10 bases lay outside the gene matches. The CDR3 runs to 15 residues. CDR3 residues: CASSVAGDFGETQYF. The DNA for the CDR3 is TGTGCCAGCAGCGTGGCGGGAGATTTCGGAGAGACCCAGTACTTC.